These 6 T cell receptor beta chains were all obtained from the same sample, sequenced in a study of cytomegalovirus exposure and HLA in healthy donors. Researchers ran the PCR with 60 Vbeta and 13 Jbeta primers. Repertoires were generated with immunoSEQ multiplex PCR, while TCRdb's copy carries only in-frame clones and drops some. The table lists about 200,000 clones, approximately 86% of them singletons, with around 0.31% in the top ten. The specimen was PBMCs. These receptor sequences come from a woman under 40 in good health and CMV-seronegative.

The genes are TRBV6-5 and TRBJ1-1, with D unresolved. Trimming shortened V by 6 bases and J by 6 bases, and 14 bases separated the two germline ends. CDR1 and CDR2 (germline): MNHEY, SVGAGI. The CDR3 length is 13 residues. CDR3 coding DNA: TGTGCCAGCAGCCTCAATTACTTCGCTGAAGCTTTCTTT. Amino acids: CASSLNYFAEAFF.

In its sample, this clone was seen a few times. The J gene is TRBJ2-7, the V gene TRBV4-2; 7 positions agree with TRBD2. Trimming at V came to 4 bases and at J to 0 bases, leaving 6 bases not matched to a gene. CDR3 size: 15 residues. From germline, CDR1 is LGHNA and CDR2 YNFKEQ. As DNA, the CDR3 is TGTGCCAGCAGCCGGACTGGCGGGAGCTCCTACGAGCAGTACTTC. This codes for CASSRTGGSSYEQYF.

The rearrangement uses TRBV19 and TRBJ2-7, with D possibly matching TRBD1 (5 bases). This CDR3 spans 13 amino acids. Trimming shortened V by 5 bases and J by 3 bases, and 11 bases separated the two germline ends. CDR1 is LNHDA and CDR2 is SQIVND in the germline V gene (reference sequence). CDR3 coding DNA: TGTGCCAGTAGTTTAAGGACAAGCTACGAGCAGTACTTC. It is translated as CASSLRTSYEQYF.

The chain carries TRBV28 and TRBJ2-7; 12 nucleotides align to TRBD2. Germline CDR1 reads MDHEN; CDR2 reads SYDVKM. V lost 7 bases, J lost 2 bases, and 18 bases stayed unmatched. This CDR3 contains 19 residues. The CDR3: CASTPGGGLAGLGAYEQYF. The CDR3 DNA is TGTGCCAGCACCCCCGGTGGGGGACTAGCGGGCCTCGGGGCCTACGAGCAGTACTTC.

The chain links TRBV14 to TRBJ2-1; D remains ambiguous. The V and J ends lost 5 bases and 9 bases respectively, with 14 bases between them. This CDR3 contains 13 residues. Germline CDR1 reads SGHDN; CDR2 reads FVKESK. The CDR3 DNA sequence: TGTGCCAGCAGCATAAACCACCTCGGTGAGCAGTTCTTC. Translating gives CASSINHLGEQFF. The full variable domain, its missing parts supplied by reference TRBV14 and TRBJ2-1, is EAGVTQFPSHSVIEKGQTVTLRCDPISGHDNLYWYRRVMGKEIKFLLHFVKESKQDESGMPNNRFLAERTGGTYSTLKVQPAELEDSGVYFCASSINHLGEQFFGPGTRLTVL.

The chain carries TRBV5-1 and TRBJ2-5; D is ambiguous. This CDR3 comprises 12 residues. Trimming left V 0 bases short and J 5 bases short, with 5 bases between. Germline assignment: CDR1 SGHRS and CDR2 YFSETQ. The CDR3 region has the DNA TGCGCCAGCAGCTTGGTCGAGGAGACCCAGTACTTC. Its protein product is CASSLVEETQYF.